This passage covers 25 T cell receptor beta chains from one sample sequenced in a study of shared T cell receptors in the human thymus. The method was immunoSEQ multiplex PCR; TCRdb's version includes in-frame clones alone and lacks a portion of them. The sample lists about 380,000 clones, approximately 95% occurring once. The specimen was thymocytes. These receptors were collected from a human donor.

V is TRBV5-4 and J is TRBJ2-1, with TRBD2 matching 10 bases. Germline V gives CDR1 SGHNT, CDR2 YYREEE (reference sequence). Trimming cost V 4 bases and J 9 bases; bases outside gene matches: 7. CDR3 length: 14 amino acids. For the CDR3, the DNA is TGTGCCAGCAGCCTCAGCGGGAGGGCCGGTGAGCAGTTCTTC. It encodes CASSLSGRAGEQFF.

This chain joins TRBV29-1 and TRBJ2-1; D might be TRBD1 (5 bases). V shed 0 bases and J shed 6 bases, with 9 bases lying between them. From germline, CDR1 is SQVTM and CDR2 ANQGSEA. This CDR3 contains 13 residues. The CDR3 nucleotides read TGCAGCGTTGAAGATTCCCAGGGCAATGAGCAGTTCTTC. Translated: CSVEDSQGNEQFF.

V is TRBV7-2 and J is TRBJ2-1, with TRBD2 matching over 7 bases. Per germline, CDR1 SGHTA and CDR2 FQGNSA. Losses at the gene ends were 1 base for V and 5 bases for J; bases not matched to a gene: 8. The CDR3 runs to 16 residues. The CDR3 bases are TGTGCCAGCAGCTTAGGGGGCGGGAGACCCCACAATGAGCAGTTCTTC. Translating gives CASSLGGGRPHNEQFF.

This chain links TRBV28 with TRBJ2-5; D is unclear. Germline V lookup: CDR1 MDHEN, CDR2 SYDVKM. V lost 2 bases, J lost 8 bases, and 9 bases lay in between. This CDR3 region has 12 residues. DNA for the CDR3: TGTGCCAGCAGTTTAACAAGCCCAACCCAGTACTTC. Amino acids: CASSLTSPTQYF.

This chain uses TRBV19 with TRBJ2-7; 9 nucleotides line up with TRBD2. The CDR3 is 16 amino acids. The germline V gene encodes CDR1 LNHDA and CDR2 SQIVND (reference sequence). V trimming: 5 bases; J trimming: 4 bases; junction bases outside the gene matches: 12. This CDR3 is CASSLFRAGGEYEQYF. The CDR3 DNA reads TGTGCCAGTAGTCTGTTTCGAGCGGGGGGAGAATACGAGCAGTACTTC.

The chain links TRBV28 to TRBJ1-2, with a tentative D call TRBD1 (6 bases). V was cut by 5 bases and J by 4 bases, with 14 bases left in between. This CDR3 is 14 amino acids long. Germline CDR1 MDHEN, CDR2 SYDVKM. CDR3: CASSLDSPVYGYTF. CDR3 nucleotide sequence: TGTGCCAGCAGTCTGGACAGTCCGGTCTATGGCTACACCTTC.

The chain joins TRBV27 to TRBJ2-1; D unresolved. Per the germline V gene, CDR1 is MNHEY and CDR2 is SMNVEV (reference sequence). CDR3 length: 13 residues. With 5 bases removed from V and 3 bases from J, the gap between germline ends came to 8 bases. This CDR3 reads CASSPRHYNEQFF. CDR3 coding DNA: TGTGCCAGCAGTCCCAGACACTACAATGAGCAGTTCTTC.

The chain links TRBV27 to TRBJ2-3; D possibly uses TRBD1 or TRBD2 (6 bases each). Trimming left V 8 bases short and J 4 bases short, with 13 bases between. The CDR3 spans 13 residues. Germline V gives CDR1 MNHEY, CDR2 SMNVEV (reference sequence). CDR3 sequence reads: CASQRGESDTQYF. The CDR3 DNA is TGTGCCAGCCAAAGGGGGGAGTCAGATACGCAGTATTTT.

The rearrangement joins TRBV30 to TRBJ2-2; D uncertain. Trimming removed 0 bases from V and 8 bases from J, with 10 bases in between. Germline assignment: CDR1 GTSNPN and CDR2 SVGIG (reference sequence). There are 13 residues in the CDR3. The CDR3 coding sequence is TGTGCCTGGAGTGTATTAGTTTGGGGGGAGCTGTTTTTT. Protein sequence: CAWSVLVWGELFF.

The chain is built from TRBV9 and TRBJ1-1; no reliable D call. The CDR3 sequence is 12 residues long. Germline CDR1 reads SGDLS; CDR2 reads YYNGEE. V was cut by 4 bases and J by 5 bases, with 9 bases left in between. The CDR3 is CASSPLTTEAFF. CDR3 DNA sequence: TGTGCCAGCAGCCCCTTAACGACTGAAGCTTTCTTT.

This chain connects TRBV5-1 to TRBJ2-3, with D possibly matching TRBD1 (8 bases). The CDR3 covers 19 residues. Trimming removed 4 bases from V and 2 bases from J, with 26 bases in between. CDR1 is SGHRS, CDR2 YFSETQ, per germline. CDR3 DNA sequence: TGCGCCAGCAGCGCGGTCAGGGGGCGGGAGCGGGAACTCACAGATACGCAGTATTTT. Amino acid sequence: CASSAVRGRERELTDTQYF.

The V call is TRBV6-1, the J call TRBJ2-2; D remains ambiguous. This CDR3 spans 13 amino acids. V was shortened by 10 bases and J by 3 bases, with 12 bases between the two germline ends. Germline-derived CDR1 and CDR2 are MNHNS and SASEGT. The CDR3 DNA sequence: TGTGCCACCCCCCACAGATACACCGGGGAGCTGTTTTTT. It translates to CATPHRYTGELFF.

CDR3 protein: CASSFFRRDTEAFF. CDR3 sequence (DNA): TGTGCCAGCAGCTTTTTTCGACGGGACACTGAAGCTTTCTTT. The gene calls are TRBV7-9 and TRBJ1-1; D is undetermined. Germline loops: CDR1 SEHNR, CDR2 FQNEAQ (reference sequence). The CDR3 is made up of 14 amino acids. Trimming cost V 3 bases and J 3 bases, with 11 bases left between them.

This chain uses TRBV5-1 with TRBJ2-2; maybe TRBD1 (5 bases). The CDR3 has 18 amino acids. Germline V lookup: CDR1 SGHRS, CDR2 YFSETQ. Deletions cut 6 bases from V and 4 bases from J, with 25 bases between. CDR3 DNA: TGCGCCAGCACTGCTCGGTTAAAGACAGTCTTATTCACCGGGGAGCTGTTTTTT. It encodes CASTARLKTVLFTGELFF. Variable domain in full (rest from reference TRBV5-1 and TRBJ2-2): KAGVTQTPRYLIKTRGQQVTLSCSPISGHRSVSWYQQTPGQGLQFLFEYFSETQRNKGNFPGRFSGRQFSNSRSEMNVSTLELGDSALYLCASTARLKTVLFTGELFFGEGSRLTVL.

This chain uses TRBV19 with TRBJ2-7; D unresolved. The germline V gene encodes CDR1 LNHDA and CDR2 SQIVND (reference sequence). There are 13 residues in the CDR3. Trimming pared 7 bases from V and 1 base from J, leaving 11 bases between. In DNA, the CDR3 is TGTGCCAGTACCAACCAAACGTCCTACGAGCAGTACTTC. It encodes CASTNQTSYEQYF.

The J gene is TRBJ2-1, the V gene TRBV29-1; 7 bases are a match to TRBD2. CDR3 length: 14 residues. V shed 4 bases, J shed 1 base, and the junction held 4 bases outside the gene matches. Germline V gene data show CDR1 as SQVTM and CDR2 as ANQGSEA. The CDR3 loop reads CSVAGRTSYNEQFF. The DNA of the CDR3 is TGCAGCGTTGCCGGGAGGACGTCCTACAATGAGCAGTTCTTC.

V is TRBV7-9 and J is TRBJ1-5; possibly TRBD1 for D (5 bases). Trimming removed 8 bases at V and 4 bases at J, with 21 bases between. CDR1 SEHNR and CDR2 FQNEAQ come from the germline V gene (reference sequence). The CDR3 length is 16 residues. In DNA, the CDR3 is TGTGCCAGCGGCCCCCTCAGGGTAGGAACTAATCAGCCCCAGCATTTT. Its translation: CASGPLRVGTNQPQHF.

The chain uses TRBV28 and TRBJ2-7; 15 bases match TRBD2. V lost 3 bases to trimming and J lost 3 bases; unmatched junction nucleotides: 9. Germline lookup yields CDR1 MDHEN and CDR2 SYDVKM. This CDR3 is 18 amino acids long. For the CDR3, the DNA is TGTGCCAGCAGTTTTATGCGGGAGGGACTAGCGGGAGGCTACGAGCAGTACTTC. Protein product: CASSFMREGLAGGYEQYF.

The genes are TRBV6-5 and TRBJ2-1; TRBD1 might be the D (6 bases). Looked up from germline, CDR1 is MNHEY and CDR2 is SVGAGI. CDR3 length equals 14 residues. Trimming pared 1 base from V and 8 bases from J, leaving 12 bases between. CDR3 bases: TGTGCCAGCAGTTACTTCAGGGGAAGGGATGAGCAGTTCTTC. Translation gives CASSYFRGRDEQFF.

This sequence joins TRBV18 and TRBJ1-2; D possibly corresponds to TRBD1 (5 bases). V lost 4 bases to trimming and J lost 6 bases, with 12 bases between them. Per germline, CDR1 KGHSH and CDR2 LQKENI. The CDR3 length is 13 residues. The CDR3 DNA sequence: TGTGCCAGCTCACACCCGGGGACGGATGGCTACACCTTC. Protein sequence: CASSHPGTDGYTF.

This clone was seen just once. The chain recombines TRBV10-2 with TRBJ2-3; D is possibly TRBD2 (5 bases). The CDR3 is 14 residues long. From germline, CDR1 is WSHSY and CDR2 SAAADI. V was clipped by 5 bases and J by 2 bases, with 11 bases between them. The CDR3 nucleotides are TGCGCCAGCAGTCTAGCTTTCTCCACAGATACGCAGTATTTT. Its translation is CASSLAFSTDTQYF.

This sequence joins TRBV7-2 and TRBJ2-7; 11 bases match TRBD2. V dropped 4 bases and J dropped 9; count of bases not matched to a gene: 11. CDR1 SGHTA and CDR2 FQGNSA come from the germline V gene. The length of the CDR3 is 15 residues. The CDR3 reads CASSSVTSGSSRQYF. CDR3 coding DNA: TGTGCCAGCAGCTCGGTTACTAGCGGGAGCTCGAGGCAGTACTTC.

The chain uses TRBV7-9 and TRBJ2-7; no reliable D call. From germline, CDR1 is SEHNR and CDR2 FQNEAQ (reference sequence). V lost 5 bases to trimming and J lost 10 bases, with 12 bases between them. There are 11 residues in the CDR3. The CDR3 loop reads CASSMSGPQYF. DNA of the CDR3: TGTGCCAGCAGCATGAGTGGCCCCCAGTACTTC.

The chain carries TRBV28 and TRBJ1-5; D possibly corresponds to TRBD1 (5 bases). Trimming shortened V by 3 bases and J by 6 bases, and 9 bases separated the two germline ends. The CDR3 consists of 13 residues. CDR1 MDHEN and CDR2 SYDVKM come from the germline V gene. DNA for the CDR3: TGTGCCAGCAGTTTTTTGGGGGGTCAGCCCCAGCATTTT. This codes for CASSFLGGQPQHF.

This chain links TRBV2 with TRBJ1-1, with no clear D. Trimming shortened V by 6 bases and J by 7 bases, and 18 bases separated the two germline ends. The germline gives CDR1 SNHLY, CDR2 FYNNEI. CDR3 length: 14 residues. The CDR3 bases are TGTGCCAGCAGGGCTAGAGGGTCGGCTCGTGAAGCTTTCTTT. As protein: CASRARGSAREAFF.